One and the same sample provided the 21 T cell receptor beta chains below, sequenced in a study of T-cell memory formation after mild COVID-19. TCRdb re-called the 5' RACE reads with MiXCR, one entry per CDR3 protein. Of some 330,000 distinct CDR3 sequences in the sample, around 21% were seen once. Material for sequencing was PBMCs or a T cell subset sorted from them (not recorded which). The receptors were sampled from an adult woman who had mild COVID-19 (a few samples of this study predate the infection). Cell type and time point are not known.

The chain joins TRBV20-1 to TRBJ2-1, with 7 bases that match TRBD1. This CDR3 has 15 residues. Germline CDR1 DFQATT, CDR2 SNEGSKA (reference sequence). V lost 0 bases to trimming and J lost 3 bases; unmatched junction nucleotides: 5. CDR3 in amino acids: CSARDMDRIYNEQFF. In DNA form, the CDR3 reads TGCAGTGCTAGAGATATGGACAGGATCTACAATGAGCAGTTCTTC.

This clonotype was counted many times. The genes are TRBV5-5 and TRBJ2-7; D is possibly TRBD2 (6 bases). With 2 bases removed from V and 6 bases from J, the gap between germline ends came to 15 bases. From germline, CDR1 is SGHKS and CDR2 YYEKEE (reference sequence). The length of the CDR3 is 14 residues. The CDR3 DNA reads TGTGCCAGCAGCTTTGGGGACTTTGCGGCCGAGCAGTACTTC. Protein sequence: CASSFGDFAAEQYF.

CDR3 in DNA: TGCAGCGTTGAACCCAAAACAAGCATGAACACTGAAGCTTTCTTT. Its translation: CSVEPKTSMNTEAFF. The chain is built from TRBV29-1 and TRBJ1-1, with D unclear. This CDR3 is built from 15 residues. The germline gives CDR1 SQVTM, CDR2 ANQGSEA. Deletions cut 2 bases from V and 0 bases from J, with 13 bases between.

V usage is TRBV20-1 and J usage is TRBJ1-5, with D perhaps matching TRBD1 (6 bases). The V gene lost 6 bases and the J gene lost 4 bases, with 31 bases spanning the gap. This CDR3 region has 19 residues. Germline loops: CDR1 DFQATT, CDR2 SNEGSKA (reference sequence). In nucleotides, the CDR3 is TGCAGTGCAGGGGGGTATTCAGACTCTTTCGTCTCCCGTAATCAGCCCCAGCATTTT. Amino acids: CSAGGYSDSFVSRNQPQHF.

This clonotype was found a few times. The chain recombines TRBV11-3 with TRBJ2-3, with D hard to call. V lost 1 base and J 4 bases, leaving 12 bases between the germline ends. The CDR3 covers 15 residues. CDR1 and CDR2 (germline): SGHNT, YENEEA. The CDR3 nucleotides read TGTGCCAGCAGCTTAGCCGGGCTAGTCGCAGATACGCAGTATTTT. It specifies CASSLAGLVADTQYF.

The table lists this clonotype with many counts. The chain links TRBV5-1 to TRBJ1-1; tentatively, D is TRBD1 (6 bases). The CDR3 covers 15 residues. V was pared by 3 bases and J by 0 bases, with 12 bases between. Germline CDR1 is SGHRS and CDR2 is YFSETQ. In DNA form, the CDR3 reads TGCGCCAGCAGCTCAGGACAGCGTGTGAACACTGAAGCTTTCTTT. Amino acid sequence: CASSSGQRVNTEAFF.

The chain links TRBV5-6 to TRBJ1-5; D is perhaps TRBD1 (6 bases). This CDR3 spans 17 amino acids. Trimming shortened V by 0 bases and J by 6 bases, and 19 bases separated the two germline ends. Germline V CDR1 and CDR2: SGHDT, YYEEEE. The CDR3 spells CASSLGQGTNFAQPQHF. CDR3 sequence (DNA): TGTGCCAGCAGCTTGGGGCAGGGGACAAATTTCGCTCAGCCCCAGCATTTT.

The V and J genes are TRBV6-1 and TRBJ2-7; TRBD1 aligns across 11 bases. CDR3 size: 15 residues. CDR1 MNHNS and CDR2 SASEGT come from the germline V gene. Germline trimming cut 0 bases from V and 3 bases from J; bases unmatched to any gene: 1. CDR3 region: CASSEAGTGGYEQYF. Written as DNA, the CDR3 is TGTGCCAGCAGTGAAGCCGGGACAGGGGGCTACGAGCAGTACTTC.

J is TRBJ2-7 and V is TRBV20-1; 7 nucleotides agree with TRBD2. The junction had 6 bases not matched to a gene; V was cut back by 5 bases and J by 2 bases. Germline V gene data show CDR1 as DFQATT and CDR2 as SNEGSKA (reference sequence). The CDR3 covers 13 residues. The CDR3 loop is CSAGVGGAYEQYF. The DNA of the CDR3 is TGCAGTGCTGGTGTGGGAGGGGCCTACGAGCAGTACTTC.

Only a few counts were recorded for this clonotype. The V call is TRBV7-8, the J call TRBJ2-7; the match to TRBD2 covers 9 bases. The CDR3 totals 19 residues. The V and J ends lost 2 bases and 2 bases, in that order; junction bases with no gene match: 16. In germline, CDR1 is SGHVS, CDR2 FQNEAQ. The CDR3 bases are TGTGCCAGCAGCTTAACGTACACTAGGGGGCAGCGGGAGGCCTACGAGCAGTACTTC. Encoded protein: CASSLTYTRGQREAYEQYF.

This clonotype was counted between two and nine times. The V gene is TRBV20-1, the J gene TRBJ2-3, with 7 nucleotides matching TRBD1. CDR1 DFQATT and CDR2 SNEGSKA come from the germline V gene (reference sequence). The CDR3 loop spans 13 amino acids. V gave up 6 bases and J gave up 0 bases; unmatched junction bases: 3. The CDR3 sequence is CSADRASTDTQYF. CDR3 nucleotide sequence: TGCAGTGCCGACAGGGCAAGCACAGATACGCAGTATTTT.

V usage is TRBV10-2 and J usage is TRBJ2-7; D unresolved. The CDR3 contains 14 residues. V lost 1 base, J lost 3 bases, and 10 bases lay in between. Germline V gene sequence: CDR1 WSHSY, CDR2 SAAADI. The CDR3 DNA reads as TGCGCCAGCAGTGAGTTTGGGCTCGTCTACGAGCAGTACTTC. This encodes CASSEFGLVYEQYF.

The V gene is TRBV7-6, the J gene TRBJ2-7; D tentatively fits TRBD1 or TRBD2 (5 bases each). V was pared by 3 bases and J by 2 bases, with 14 bases between. Germline CDR1 reads SGHVS; CDR2 reads FNYEAQ. The CDR3 extends over 15 amino acids. CDR3: CASSFGTDDAYEQYF. The CDR3 DNA reads TGTGCCAGCAGCTTCGGGACGGACGACGCCTACGAGCAGTACTTC. The variable domain in full, completed from reference TRBV7-6 and TRBJ2-7, reads GAGVSQSPRYKVTKRGQDVALRCDPISGHVSLYWYRQALGQGPEFLTYFNYEAQQDKSGLPNDRFSAERPEGSISTLTIQRTEQRDSAMYRCASSFGTDDAYEQYFGPGTRLTVT.

The chain recombines TRBV30 with TRBJ2-7; D might be TRBD1 or TRBD2, each matching 6 bases. The V and J ends lost 4 bases and 4 bases respectively, with 14 bases between them. This CDR3 contains 13 residues. The germline gives CDR1 GTSNPN, CDR2 SVGIG (reference sequence). In DNA form, the CDR3 reads TGTGCCTGGATCGAGGGGGACTCTTACGAGCAGTACTTC. Translation gives CAWIEGDSYEQYF.

The V call is TRBV23-1, the J call TRBJ2-7, with TRBD1 matching 9 bases. TRBV23-1 is placed among ORFs of uncertain function. J gave up 4 bases and V 6 bases, and 13 bases lay outside the gene matches. The CDR3 loop spans 16 amino acids. CDR3 DNA sequence: TGCGCCAGCAGAACCGCCCGGGACAGGGATTTTTACGAGCAGTACTTC. This codes for CASRTARDRDFYEQYF.

The chain joins TRBV20-1 to TRBJ2-1; TRBD2 is a possible D gene (6 bases). This CDR3 has 12 residues. Germline-derived CDR1 and CDR2 are DFQATT and SNEGSKA (reference sequence). For the CDR3, the DNA is TGCAGCCGGGGGAGCTCCTACAATGAGCAGTTCTTC. Translation gives CSRGSSYNEQFF.

This clonotype has only a few counts. The rearrangement joins TRBV5-1 to TRBJ1-6, with D possibly matching TRBD1 (6 bases). The V gene lost 4 bases and the J gene lost 0 bases, with 14 bases spanning the gap. The germline gives CDR1 SGHRS, CDR2 YFSETQ. The CDR3 is 17 amino acids. In DNA form, the CDR3 reads TGCGCCAGCAGCCGGGACATCTCCAGCTCCTATAATTCACCCCTCCACTTT. Protein sequence: CASSRDISSSYNSPLHF.

This clonotype was picked up a small number of times. The V call is TRBV30, the J call TRBJ1-1; D is possibly TRBD1 (6 bases). Germline CDR1 GTSNPN, CDR2 SVGIG (reference sequence). Trimming removed 8 bases from V and 2 bases from J, with 15 bases in between. This CDR3 spans 13 amino acids. Here the CDR3 DNA reads TGTGCCGGGACAAAAGGGGGAAACACTGAAGCTTTCTTT. Translation: CAGTKGGNTEAFF.

This chain links TRBV6-2 or TRBV6-3 with TRBJ1-5; a possible D gene is TRBD1 (5 bases). In germline, CDR1 is MNHEY, CDR2 SVGEGT. V gave up 0 bases and J gave up 9 bases, with 15 bases separating them. The CDR3 extends over 15 amino acids. The CDR3 bases are TGTGCCAGCAGTTACTCCATTAAAACCGGGGGGCCCCAGCATTTT. This encodes CASSYSIKTGGPQHF.

This clonotype turned up a few times. The V call is TRBV3-1, the J call TRBJ2-1, with D possibly matching TRBD2 (6 bases). The CDR3 consists of 13 residues. V lost 6 bases, J lost 6 bases, and 12 bases lay in between. Per germline, CDR1 LGHDT and CDR2 YNNKEL (reference sequence). The CDR3, as DNA: TGTGCCAGCAGAGGGACTGGACCCAATGAGCAGTTCTTC. It codes for CASRGTGPNEQFF.

The chain recombines TRBV18 with TRBJ2-3; no clear D gene. V was clipped by 1 base and J by 0 bases, with 2 bases between them. This CDR3 has 13 amino acids. Germline values: CDR1 KGHSH, CDR2 LQKENI. CDR3 DNA: TGTGCCAGCTCACCACAGAGCACAGATACGCAGTATTTT. It specifies CASSPQSTDTQYF.